There are many counts of the clone carrying this T cell receptor (beta chain). The data belong to a study of spatial heterogeneity in lung cancer. The time point: sample taken at primary tumor resection. Untreated early-stage non-small cell lung cancer patients, approximately 76 in total, were the donors. TCRdb redid the calling of the 5' RACE reads with MiXCR, one entry per CDR3 protein. In the table there are 30,000 to 40,000 distinct CDR3 sequences, approximately 3% of which are singletons. There are 15 residues in the CDR3. The J segment lost 5 bases and the V segment lost 5 bases, leaving 8 bases of the junction unmatched. Germline values: CDR1 MDHEN, CDR2 SYDVKM.

The chain combines TRBV28 with TRBJ2-3, with TRBD2 matching over 9 bases. The sequences come from normal lung tissue next to the tumor, collected at surgery. The TCR was taken from a male donor with early-stage non-small cell lung cancer. CDR3: CASSPPGLAKDTQYF. Written as DNA, the CDR3 is TGTGCCAGCAGTCCCCCGGGACTAGCAAAAGATACGCAGTATTTT. The full variable domain, completed using reference TRBV28 and TRBJ2-3, is DVKVTQSSRYLVKRTGEKVFLECVQDMDHENMFWYRQDPGLGLRLIYFSYDVKMKEKGDIPEGYSVSREKKERFSLILESASTNQTSMYLCASSPPGLAKDTQYFGPGTRLTVL.